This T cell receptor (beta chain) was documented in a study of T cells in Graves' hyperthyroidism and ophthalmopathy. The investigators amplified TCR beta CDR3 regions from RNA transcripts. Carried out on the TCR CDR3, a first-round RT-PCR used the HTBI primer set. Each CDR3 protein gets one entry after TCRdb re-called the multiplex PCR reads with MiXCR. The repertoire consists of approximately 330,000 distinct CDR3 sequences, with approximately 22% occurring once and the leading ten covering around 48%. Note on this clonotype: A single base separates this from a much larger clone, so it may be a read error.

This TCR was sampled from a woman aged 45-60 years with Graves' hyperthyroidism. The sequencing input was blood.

CDR3 nucleotides: TGTGCCAGCTCACCAGAGACAGGCAATCGGCCCCAGCATTTT. The encoded protein is CASSPETGNRPQHF. This chain uses TRBV18 with TRBJ1-5, with D possibly TRBD1 on 6 matching bases. CDR3 length equals 14 residues. Germline V gene lookup returns CDR1 KGHSH and CDR2 LQKENI.